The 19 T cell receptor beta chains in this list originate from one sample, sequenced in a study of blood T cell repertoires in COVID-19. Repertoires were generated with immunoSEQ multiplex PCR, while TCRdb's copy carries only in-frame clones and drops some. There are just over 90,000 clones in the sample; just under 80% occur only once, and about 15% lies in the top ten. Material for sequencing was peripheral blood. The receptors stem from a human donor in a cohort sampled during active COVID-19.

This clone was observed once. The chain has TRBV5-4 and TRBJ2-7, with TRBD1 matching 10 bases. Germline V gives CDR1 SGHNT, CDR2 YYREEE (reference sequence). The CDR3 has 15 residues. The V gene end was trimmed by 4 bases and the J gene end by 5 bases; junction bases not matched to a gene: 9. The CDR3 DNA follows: TGTGCCAGCAGCCCCTCCCGGGACAGGGGACACGAGCAGTACTTC. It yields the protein CASSPSRDRGHEQYF. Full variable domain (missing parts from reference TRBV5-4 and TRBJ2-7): ETGVTQSPTHLIKTRGQQVTLRCSSQSGHNTVSWYQQALGQGPQFIFQYYREEENGRGNFPPRFSGLQFPNYSSELNVNALELDDSALYLCASSPSRDRGHEQYFGPGTRLTVT.

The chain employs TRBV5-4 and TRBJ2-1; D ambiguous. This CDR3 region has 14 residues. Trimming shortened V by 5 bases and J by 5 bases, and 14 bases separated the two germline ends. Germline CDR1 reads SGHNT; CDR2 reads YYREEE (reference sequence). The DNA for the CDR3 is TGTGCCAGCAGAGCCCAGTATACTAACAATGAGCAGTTCTTC. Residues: CASRAQYTNNEQFF.

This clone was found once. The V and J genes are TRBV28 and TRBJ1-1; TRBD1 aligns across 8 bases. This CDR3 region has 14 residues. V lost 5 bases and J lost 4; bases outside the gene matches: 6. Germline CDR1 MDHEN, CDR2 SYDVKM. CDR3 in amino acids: CASSPGGSSTEAFF. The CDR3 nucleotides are TGTGCCAGCAGTCCAGGGGGCTCGAGCACTGAAGCTTTCTTT. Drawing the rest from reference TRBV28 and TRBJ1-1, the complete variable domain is DVKVTQSSRYLVKRTGEKVFLECVQDMDHENMFWYRQDPGLGLRLIYFSYDVKMKEKGDIPEGYSVSREKKERFSLILESASTNQTSMYLCASSPGGSSTEAFFGQGTRLTVV.

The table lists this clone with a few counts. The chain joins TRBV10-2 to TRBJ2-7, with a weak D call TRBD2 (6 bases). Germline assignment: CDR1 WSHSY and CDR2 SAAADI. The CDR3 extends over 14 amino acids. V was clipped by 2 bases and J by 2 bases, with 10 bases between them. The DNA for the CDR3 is TGCGCCAGCAGTGAGGCGGAGGGCACCTACGAGCAGTACTTC. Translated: CASSEAEGTYEQYF.

CDR3 nucleotide sequence: TGTGCCAGCAGCCCCCGAGGCGGGACCATTGAGCAGTTCTTC. It yields the protein CASSPRGGTIEQFF. This rearrangement joins TRBV6-5 to TRBJ2-1; D perhaps matches TRBD2 (6 bases). This CDR3 is 14 amino acids long. The germline V and J ends were trimmed by 6 bases and 9 bases, with 18 bases remaining between them. Germline V gene data show CDR1 as MNHEY and CDR2 as SVGAGI.

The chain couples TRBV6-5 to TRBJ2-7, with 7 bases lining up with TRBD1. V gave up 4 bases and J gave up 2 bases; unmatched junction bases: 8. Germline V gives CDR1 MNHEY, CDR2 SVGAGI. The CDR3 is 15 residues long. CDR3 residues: CASSLGTVLPYEQYF. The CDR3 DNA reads TGTGCCAGCAGTTTAGGGACAGTCCTTCCCTACGAGCAGTACTTC.

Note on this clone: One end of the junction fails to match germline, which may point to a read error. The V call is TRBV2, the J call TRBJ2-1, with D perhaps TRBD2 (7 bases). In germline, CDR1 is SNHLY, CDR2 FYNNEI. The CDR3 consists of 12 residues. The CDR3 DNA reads TGTGCCAGCAGCGGCGGCCGGGGGGCTTTGGTCTTC. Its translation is CASSGGRGALVF.

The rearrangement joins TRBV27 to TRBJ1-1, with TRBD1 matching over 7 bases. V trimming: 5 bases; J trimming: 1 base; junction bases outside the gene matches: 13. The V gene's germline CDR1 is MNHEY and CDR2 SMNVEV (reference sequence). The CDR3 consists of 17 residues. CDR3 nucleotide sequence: TGTGCCAGCAGTACCCGTCCCCGGGCAGGGGGGAACACTGAAGCTTTCTTT. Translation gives CASSTRPRAGGNTEAFF.

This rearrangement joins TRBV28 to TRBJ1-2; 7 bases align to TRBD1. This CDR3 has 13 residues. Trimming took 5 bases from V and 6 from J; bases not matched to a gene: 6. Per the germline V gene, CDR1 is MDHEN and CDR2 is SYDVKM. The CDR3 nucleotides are TGTGCCAGCAGTCAGTCAGGGGGAAATGGCTACACCTTC. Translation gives CASSQSGGNGYTF.

CDR3 nucleotide sequence: TGTGCCAGCAGCCACGGGGGGAACACTGAAGCTTTCTTT. Translation: CASSHGGNTEAFF. The gene calls are TRBV3-1 (or the pseudogene TRBV3-2) and TRBJ1-1; TRBD1 is a possible D gene (5 bases). This CDR3 is 13 amino acids long. Germline V gene lookup returns CDR1 LGHDT and CDR2 YNNKEL (reference sequence). The V end lost 3 bases, the J end lost 1 base, and 6 bases lay between the germline ends.

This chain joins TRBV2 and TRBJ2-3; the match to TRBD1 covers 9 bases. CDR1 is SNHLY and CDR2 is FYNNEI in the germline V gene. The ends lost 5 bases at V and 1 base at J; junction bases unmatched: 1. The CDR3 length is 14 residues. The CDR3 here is CASSRDRGTDTQYF. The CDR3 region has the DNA TGTGCCAGCAGTCGGGACAGGGGCACAGATACGCAGTATTTT.

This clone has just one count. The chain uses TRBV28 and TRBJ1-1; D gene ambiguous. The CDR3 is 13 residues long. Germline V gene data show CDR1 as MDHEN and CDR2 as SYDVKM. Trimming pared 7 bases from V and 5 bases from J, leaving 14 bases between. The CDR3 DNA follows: TGTGCCAGCAAGGTCTTGAGGAGGACTGAAGCTTTCTTT. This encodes CASKVLRRTEAFF.

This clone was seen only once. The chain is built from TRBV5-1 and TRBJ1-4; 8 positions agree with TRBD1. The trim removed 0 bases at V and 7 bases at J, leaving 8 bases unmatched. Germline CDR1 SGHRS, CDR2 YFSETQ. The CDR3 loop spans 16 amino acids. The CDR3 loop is CASSLGQGSVGEKLFF. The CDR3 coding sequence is TGCGCCAGCAGCTTGGGACAGGGGAGCGTAGGTGAAAAACTGTTTTTT.

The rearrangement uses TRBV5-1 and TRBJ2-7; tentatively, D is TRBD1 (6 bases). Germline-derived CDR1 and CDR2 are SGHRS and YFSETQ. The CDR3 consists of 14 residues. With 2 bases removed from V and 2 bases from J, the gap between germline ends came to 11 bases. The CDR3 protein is CASSLRGNAYEQYF. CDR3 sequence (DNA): TGCGCCAGCAGCTTAAGGGGGAATGCCTACGAGCAGTACTTC.

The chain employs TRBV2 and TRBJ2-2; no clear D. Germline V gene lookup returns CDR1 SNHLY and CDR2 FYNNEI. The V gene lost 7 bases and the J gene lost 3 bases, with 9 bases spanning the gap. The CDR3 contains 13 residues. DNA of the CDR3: TGTGCCAGCACCATAGGAGACACCGGGGAGCTGTTTTTT. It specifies CASTIGDTGELFF.

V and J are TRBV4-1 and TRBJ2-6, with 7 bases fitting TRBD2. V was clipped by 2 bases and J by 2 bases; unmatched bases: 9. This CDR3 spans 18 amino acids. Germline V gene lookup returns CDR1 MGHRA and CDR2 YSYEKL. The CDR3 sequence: CASSQPTWGGAGANVLTF. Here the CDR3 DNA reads TGCGCCAGCAGCCAACCAACCTGGGGAGGGGCTGGGGCCAACGTCCTGACTTTC.

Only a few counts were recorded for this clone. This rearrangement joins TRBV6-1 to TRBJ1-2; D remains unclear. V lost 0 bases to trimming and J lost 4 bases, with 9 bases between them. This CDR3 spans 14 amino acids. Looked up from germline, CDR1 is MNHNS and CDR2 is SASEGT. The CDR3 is CASSEATLSYGYTF. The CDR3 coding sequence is TGTGCCAGCAGTGAAGCGACACTTTCCTATGGCTACACCTTC.

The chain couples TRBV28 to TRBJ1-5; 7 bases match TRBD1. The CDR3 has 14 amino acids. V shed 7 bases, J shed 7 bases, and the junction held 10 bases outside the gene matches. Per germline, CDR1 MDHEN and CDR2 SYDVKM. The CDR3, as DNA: TGTGCCAGCAATCAGGGGGGCGCGGGACAGCCCCAGCATTTT. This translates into CASNQGGAGQPQHF.

The CDR3 region has the DNA TGTGCCAGCAGCCGAGGGTCCGGCGCTCCCTACGAGCAGTACTTC. Protein: CASSRGSGAPYEQYF. The V gene is TRBV3-1 (or the pseudogene TRBV3-2), the J gene TRBJ2-7; D is perhaps TRBD2 (5 bases). The CDR3 length is 15 residues. Trimming took 4 bases from V and 2 from J, leaving 15 bases between them. Germline loops: CDR1 LGHDT, CDR2 YNNKEL (reference sequence).